This T cell receptor beta chain was recovered during a study of T cells in Graves' hyperthyroidism and ophthalmopathy. The germline gives CDR1 GTSNPN, CDR2 SVGIG (reference sequence). V lost 2 bases, J lost 5 bases, and 16 bases lay in between. The CDR3 loop spans 14 amino acids. This clonotype was counted many times. RNA transcripts gave rise to amplified TCR beta CDR3 regions. HTBI primers drove first-round RT-PCR of the TCR CDR3. TCRdb processed the multiplex PCR reads anew with MiXCR; each CDR3 protein has one entry. The sample carries 400,000 or so distinct CDR3 sequences, around an eighth recorded once.

Specimen: blood. The chain carries TRBV30 and TRBJ2-7; D might be TRBD2 (5 bases). The TCR comes from a man aged 45-60 years with Graves' ophthalmopathy. CDR3 amino acids: CAWSIFGVPDEQYF. The CDR3 region has the DNA TGTGCCTGGAGTATCTTCGGGGTCCCGGACGAGCAGTACTTC. Variable domain in full (rest from reference TRBV30 and TRBJ2-7): SQTIHQWPATLVQPVGSPLSLECTVEGTSNPNLYWYRQAAGRGLQLLFYSVGIGQISSEVPQNLSASRPQDRQFILSSKKLLLSDSGFYLCAWSIFGVPDEQYFGPGTRLTVT.